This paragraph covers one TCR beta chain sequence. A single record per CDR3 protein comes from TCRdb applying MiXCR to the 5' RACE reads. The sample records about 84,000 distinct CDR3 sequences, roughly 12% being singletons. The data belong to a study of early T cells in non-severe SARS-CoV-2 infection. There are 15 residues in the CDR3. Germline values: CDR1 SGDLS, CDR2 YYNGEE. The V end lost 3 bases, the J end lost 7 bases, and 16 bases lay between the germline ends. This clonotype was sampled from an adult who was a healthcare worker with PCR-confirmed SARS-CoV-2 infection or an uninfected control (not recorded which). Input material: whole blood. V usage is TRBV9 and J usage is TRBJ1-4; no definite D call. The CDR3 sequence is CASSARGEVGEKLFF. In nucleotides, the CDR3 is TGTGCCAGCAGCGCCCGAGGAGAGGTGGGTGAAAAACTGTTTTTT.